The 15 T cell receptor beta chains below all came from one sample that was sequenced in a study of blood T cell repertoires in COVID-19. Generated by immunoSEQ multiplex PCR, the TCRdb table keeps only in-frame clones and is missing some. The sample holds about 110,000 clones, just over 70% seen once. Sequencing input: peripheral blood. These receptors all come from a woman aged 40 to 50 with acute or convalescent COVID-19.

The rearrangement joins TRBV19 to TRBJ2-5; the match to TRBD2 covers 13 bases. This CDR3 region has 18 residues. The germline V gene encodes CDR1 LNHDA and CDR2 SQIVND (reference sequence). Unmatched junction bases numbered 15, after V lost 4 bases and J lost 7 bases. CDR3 bases: TGTGCCAGTAGTAAAACCGGGACTAGCGGGACTACACGCAGGACCCAGTACTTC. Protein: CASSKTGTSGTTRRTQYF.

The V call is TRBV2, the J call TRBJ1-5; D perhaps matches TRBD1 (6 bases). CDR3 size: 12 residues. Per germline, CDR1 SNHLY and CDR2 FYNNEI. V lost 8 bases to trimming and J lost 8 bases, with 13 bases between them. In nucleotides, the CDR3 is TGTGCCAGCCGCAGGGGTATGGAGCCCCAGCATTTT. Its protein product is CASRRGMEPQHF. The complete variable domain, with remaining parts taken from reference TRBV2 and TRBJ1-5, reads EPEVTQTPSHQVTQMGQEVILRCVPISNHLYFYWYRQILGQKVEFLVSFYNNEISEKSEIFDDQFSVERPDGSNFTLKIRSTKLEDSAMYFCASRRGMEPQHFGDGTRLSIL.

The chain is built from TRBV28 and TRBJ2-7; TRBD2 matches at 8 bases. Germline-derived CDR1 and CDR2 are MDHEN and SYDVKM. The junction had 8 bases not matched to a gene; V was cut back by 6 bases and J by 4 bases. The CDR3 extends over 14 amino acids. DNA of the CDR3: TGTGCCAGCAGCACTCGGGGGGGTCCGTACGAGCAGTACTTC. This codes for CASSTRGGPYEQYF.

This clone was recorded once. This rearrangement joins TRBV13 to TRBJ1-5, with D possibly TRBD1 on 6 matching bases. Trimming removed 4 bases from V and 4 bases from J, with 23 bases in between. The CDR3 is 18 residues long. Germline CDR1 is PRHDT and CDR2 is FYEKMQ (reference sequence). The CDR3: CASSSTIRTVLKNQPQHF. CDR3 nucleotide sequence: TGTGCCAGCAGCTCTACGATCCGGACAGTATTAAAAAATCAGCCCCAGCATTTT.

This chain connects TRBV6-1 to TRBJ2-1, with D possibly matching TRBD2 (6 bases). The CDR3 consists of 16 residues. The germline CDR1 and CDR2 sequences are MNHNS and SASEGT. Trimming cost V 3 bases and J 0 bases, with 12 bases left between them. The CDR3 region is CASSDQTSLSYNEQFF. The CDR3 region has the DNA TGTGCCAGCAGTGACCAGACTAGTCTCTCCTACAATGAGCAGTTCTTC.

The gene calls are TRBV5-1 and TRBJ2-7; D is possibly TRBD1 (5 bases). The CDR3 is 16 amino acids. The germline V and J ends were trimmed by 2 bases and 3 bases, with 18 bases remaining between them. Germline-derived CDR1 and CDR2 are SGHRS and YFSETQ. This CDR3 is CASSLGADTRVYEQYF. Written as DNA, the CDR3 is TGCGCCAGCAGCTTAGGGGCAGACACACGGGTCTACGAGCAGTACTTC.

The genes are TRBV2 and TRBJ2-3; tentative D call: TRBD2 (7 bases). Germline CDR1 and CDR2: SNHLY and FYNNEI. The germline V and J ends were trimmed by 8 bases and 0 bases, with 21 bases remaining between them. The CDR3 consists of 17 residues. The CDR3 spells CASGGGQFFPSTDTQYF. As DNA, the CDR3 is TGTGCCAGCGGGGGGGGCCAGTTTTTTCCTAGCACAGATACGCAGTATTTT.

The rearrangement uses TRBV7-6 and TRBJ1-1; D ambiguous. The V end lost 5 bases, the J end lost 4 bases, and 17 bases lay between the germline ends. This CDR3 is built from 15 residues. Looked up from germline, CDR1 is SGHVS and CDR2 is FNYEAQ. CDR3: CASSPGASGSTEAFF. The DNA of the CDR3 is TGTGCCAGCAGCCCAGGCGCCTCGGGAAGCACTGAAGCTTTCTTT.

The V call is TRBV29-1, the J call TRBJ1-2, with D hard to call. V gave up 3 bases and J gave up 8 bases, with 10 bases separating them. The CDR3 sequence is 11 residues long. CDR1 and CDR2 from the germline V gene are SQVTM and ANQGSEA. The CDR3 sequence: CSVEWAGGYTF. The CDR3 DNA reads TGCAGCGTTGAGTGGGCGGGCGGCTACACCTTC.

This clone turned up a few times. The chain combines TRBV29-1 with TRBJ1-1; D call uncertain. The V end lost 0 bases, the J end lost 4 bases, and 9 bases lay between the germline ends. The CDR3 is made up of 13 amino acids. Germline V gives CDR1 SQVTM, CDR2 ANQGSEA. The CDR3 DNA reads TGCAGCGTTGAAGATAACGTAGTCACTGAAGCTTTCTTT. Its protein product is CSVEDNVVTEAFF.

This chain connects TRBV3-1 (or the pseudogene TRBV3-2) to TRBJ2-3; 10 bases align to TRBD2. The CDR3 extends over 18 amino acids. The J segment lost 3 bases and the V segment lost 5 bases, leaving 14 bases of the junction unmatched. In germline, CDR1 is LGHDT, CDR2 YNNKEL (reference sequence). CDR3 coding DNA: TGTGCCAGCAGCGCCCCTAGCGGGGGATCCCTTCTTACAGATACGCAGTATTTT. It is translated as CASSAPSGGSLLTDTQYF.

This sequence joins TRBV24-1 and TRBJ2-2, with 8 bases lining up with TRBD1. J was trimmed by 4 bases and V by 2 bases; bases with no gene match: 14. This CDR3 has 19 amino acids. Germline-derived CDR1 and CDR2 are KGHDR and SFDVKD. Written as DNA, the CDR3 is TGTGCCACCAGTGATTCTGCGGGTCAGCAGGGGGCGAGCACCGGGGAGCTGTTTTTT. Its protein is CATSDSAGQQGASTGELFF.

The chain employs TRBV5-1 and TRBJ1-5, with unresolved D. The ends were cut back, 0 bases at V and 5 bases at J, with 12 bases in the middle. The CDR3 length is 15 residues. Germline V gene sequence: CDR1 SGHRS, CDR2 YFSETQ. DNA for the CDR3: TGCGCCAGCAGCTTGGGAGGGCGTCGCGATCAGCCCCAGCATTTT. Its translation: CASSLGGRRDQPQHF. Filled out from reference TRBV5-1 and TRBJ1-5, the complete variable domain reads KAGVTQTPRYLIKTRGQQVTLSCSPISGHRSVSWYQQTPGQGLQFLFEYFSETQRNKGNFPGRFSGRQFSNSRSEMNVSTLELGDSALYLCASSLGGRRDQPQHFGDGTRLSIL.

The table lists this clone with a few counts. The DNA of the CDR3 is TGTGCCAGCAGTCCCCCTACAACGGAGATCACAGATACGCAGTATTTT. It yields the protein CASSPPTTEITDTQYF. The chain combines TRBV5-8 with TRBJ2-3, with no clear D. Germline V gene sequence: CDR1 SGHTS, CDR2 YDEGEE. V was cut by 5 bases and J by 2 bases, with 18 bases left in between. The CDR3 has 16 amino acids.

V usage is TRBV7-9 and J usage is TRBJ1-1; 10 bases match TRBD1. Germline V gives CDR1 SEHNR, CDR2 FQNEAQ (reference sequence). The CDR3 length is 17 residues. J lost 0 bases, V lost 5 bases, and 9 bases had no gene match. The CDR3 DNA is TGTGCCAGCAGCCCAGAGGGGACAGGGGTTATGAACACTGAAGCTTTCTTT. Amino acid sequence: CASSPEGTGVMNTEAFF.